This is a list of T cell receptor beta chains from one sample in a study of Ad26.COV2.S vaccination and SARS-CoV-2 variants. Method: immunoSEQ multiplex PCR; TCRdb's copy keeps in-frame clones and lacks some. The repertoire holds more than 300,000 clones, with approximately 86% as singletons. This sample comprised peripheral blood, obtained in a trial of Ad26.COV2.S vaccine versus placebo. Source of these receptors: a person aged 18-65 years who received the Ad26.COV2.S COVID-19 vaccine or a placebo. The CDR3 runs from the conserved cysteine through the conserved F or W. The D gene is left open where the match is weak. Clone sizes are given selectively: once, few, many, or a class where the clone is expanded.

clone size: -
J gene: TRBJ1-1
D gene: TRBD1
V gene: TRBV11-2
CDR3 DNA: TGTGCCAGCAGCTTCCTTTACAGGGGGCGGACTGAAGCTTTCTTT
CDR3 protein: CASSFLYRGRTEAFF

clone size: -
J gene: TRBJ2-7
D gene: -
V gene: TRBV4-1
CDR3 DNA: TGCGCCAGCAGCCCCCGCCCCCCAGAAATTACCTACGAGCAGTACTTC
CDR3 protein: CASSPRPPEITYEQYF

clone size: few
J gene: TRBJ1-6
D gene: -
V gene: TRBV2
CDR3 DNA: TGTGCCAGCAGTGACGGGATGGGGTATAATTCACCCCTCCACTTT
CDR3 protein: CASSDGMGYNSPLHF

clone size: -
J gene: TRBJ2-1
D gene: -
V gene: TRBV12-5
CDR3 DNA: TGTGCTAGTGGTAGAGACAAAGGGGCAGGCAATGAGCAGTTCTTC
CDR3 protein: CASGRDKGAGNEQFF

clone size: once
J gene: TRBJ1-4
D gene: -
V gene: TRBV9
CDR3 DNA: TGTGCCAGCAGCGTCGGGACCTTAGAAAATGAAAAACTGTTTTTT
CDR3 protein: CASSVGTLENEKLFF

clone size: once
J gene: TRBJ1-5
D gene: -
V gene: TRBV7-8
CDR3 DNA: TGTGCCAGCAGCTTGGGGAACTATCAGCCCCAGCATTTT
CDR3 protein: CASSLGNYQPQHF

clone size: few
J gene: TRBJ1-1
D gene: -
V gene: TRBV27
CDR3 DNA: TGTGCCAGCAGTTCTGTGAACACTGAAGCTTTCTTT
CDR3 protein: CASSSVNTEAFF

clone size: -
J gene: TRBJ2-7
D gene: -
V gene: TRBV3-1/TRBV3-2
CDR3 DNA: TGTGCCAGCAGCCACGGTCCGGGAGCCCACGAGCAGTACTTC
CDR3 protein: CASSHGPGAHEQYF

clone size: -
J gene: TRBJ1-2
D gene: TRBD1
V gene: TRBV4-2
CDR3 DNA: TGTGCCAGCAGCGACAGGGGAGGCTATGGCTACACCTTC
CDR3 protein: CASSDRGGYGYTF

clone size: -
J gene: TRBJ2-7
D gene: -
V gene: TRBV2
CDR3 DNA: TGTGCCAGCAGTGAATCCGCTTCGTCTGGCAGGGCCCACGAGCAGTACTTC
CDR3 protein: CASSESASSGRAHEQYF

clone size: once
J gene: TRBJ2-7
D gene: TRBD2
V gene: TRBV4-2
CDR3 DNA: TGTGCCAGCAGCCACTTACTTCCCCTTAGACTAGCGGCTATATTTTACGAGCAGTACTTC
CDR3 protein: CASSHLLPLRLAAIFYEQYF

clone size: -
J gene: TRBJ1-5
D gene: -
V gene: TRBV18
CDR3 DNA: TGTGCCAGCTCACCATTGGCAGACTATAGCAATCAGCCCCAGCATTTT
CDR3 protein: CASSPLADYSNQPQHF

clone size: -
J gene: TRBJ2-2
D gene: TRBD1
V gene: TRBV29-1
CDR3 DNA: TGCAGCCCTGACAGGGGGCCCGGGGAGCTGTTTTTT
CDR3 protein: CSPDRGPGELFF

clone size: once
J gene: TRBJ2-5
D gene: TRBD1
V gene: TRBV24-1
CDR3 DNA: TGTGCCACCAGTGGAAAGGGGGCAGGGCTACTTAGGGAGACCCAGTACTTC
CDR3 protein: CATSGKGAGLLRETQYF

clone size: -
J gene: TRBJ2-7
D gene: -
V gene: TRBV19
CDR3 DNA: TGTGCCAGTAGTCTCTACGGGAGCTCCTACGAGCAGTACTTC
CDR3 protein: CASSLYGSSYEQYF

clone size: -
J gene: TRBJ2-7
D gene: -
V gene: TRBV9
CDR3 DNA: TGTGCCAGCAGCGTAGGCGGGGCCACCTACGAGCAGTACTTC
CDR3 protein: CASSVGGATYEQYF

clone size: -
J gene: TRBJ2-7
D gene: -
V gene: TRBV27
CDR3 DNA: TGTGCCAGCAGGACTCCGACATCAGGGTGGAGTTACGAGCAGTACTTC
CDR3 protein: CASRTPTSGWSYEQYF

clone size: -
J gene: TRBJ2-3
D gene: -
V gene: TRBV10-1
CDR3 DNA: TGCGCCAGCAGTGAAGGGGGGGCGGGCGCGGCGGATACGCAGTATTTT
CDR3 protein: CASSEGGAGAADTQYF

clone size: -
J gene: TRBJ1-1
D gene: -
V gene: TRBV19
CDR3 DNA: TGTGCCAGTAGTATTCAGATGGAAGGGGGTGAAGCTTTCTTT
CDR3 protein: CASSIQMEGGEAFF

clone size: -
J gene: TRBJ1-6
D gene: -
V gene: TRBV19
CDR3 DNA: TGTGCCAGTAGTATCCATACGTTAGGTAATTCACCCCTCCACTTT
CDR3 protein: CASSIHTLGNSPLHF

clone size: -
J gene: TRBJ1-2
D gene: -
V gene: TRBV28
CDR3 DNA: TGTGCCAGCAGTCTTCAGGGAGACTATGGCTACACCTTC
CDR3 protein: CASSLQGDYGYTF

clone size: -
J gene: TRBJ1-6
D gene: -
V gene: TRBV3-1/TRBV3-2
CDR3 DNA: TGTGCCAGCAGCCACGTAGCCGAGGTTACCTATAATTCACCCCTCCACTTT
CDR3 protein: CASSHVAEVTYNSPLHF

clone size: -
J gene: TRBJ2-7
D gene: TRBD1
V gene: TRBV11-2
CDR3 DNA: TGTGCCAGCAGCCCTAGAACAGGGGGCCTTGGGGAGCAGTACTTC
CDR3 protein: CASSPRTGGLGEQYF

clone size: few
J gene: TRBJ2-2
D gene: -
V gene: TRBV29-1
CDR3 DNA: TGCAGCGTTGATGGGGGGTTAACGACCGGGGAGCTGTTTTTT
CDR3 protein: CSVDGGLTTGELFF

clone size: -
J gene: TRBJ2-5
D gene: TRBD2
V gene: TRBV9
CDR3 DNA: TGTGCCAGCAGCGTAGTTGCGGGAGGGCCCCGGGAGACCCAGTACTTC
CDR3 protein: CASSVVAGGPRETQYF

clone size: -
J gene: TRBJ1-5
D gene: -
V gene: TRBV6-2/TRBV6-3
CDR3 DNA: TGTGCCAGCAGTTCCTTGAACAGGGCTAATCAGCCCCAGCATTTT
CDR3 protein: CASSSLNRANQPQHF

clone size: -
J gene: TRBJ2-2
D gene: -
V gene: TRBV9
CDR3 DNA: TGTGCCAGCAGCCCTCATACCGGGGAGCTGTTTTTT
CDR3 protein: CASSPHTGELFF